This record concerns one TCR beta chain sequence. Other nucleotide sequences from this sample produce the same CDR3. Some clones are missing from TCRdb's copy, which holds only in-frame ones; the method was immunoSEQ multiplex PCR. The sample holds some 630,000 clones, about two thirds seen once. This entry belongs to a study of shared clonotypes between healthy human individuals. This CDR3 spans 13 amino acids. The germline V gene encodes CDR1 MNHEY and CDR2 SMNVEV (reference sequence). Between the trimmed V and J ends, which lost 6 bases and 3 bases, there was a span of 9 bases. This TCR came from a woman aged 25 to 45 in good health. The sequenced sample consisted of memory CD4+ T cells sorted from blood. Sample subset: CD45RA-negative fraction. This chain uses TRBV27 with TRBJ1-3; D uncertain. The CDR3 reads CASSPSGGNTIYF. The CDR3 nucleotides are TGTGCCAGCAGCCCATCGGGTGGAAACACCATATATTTT.